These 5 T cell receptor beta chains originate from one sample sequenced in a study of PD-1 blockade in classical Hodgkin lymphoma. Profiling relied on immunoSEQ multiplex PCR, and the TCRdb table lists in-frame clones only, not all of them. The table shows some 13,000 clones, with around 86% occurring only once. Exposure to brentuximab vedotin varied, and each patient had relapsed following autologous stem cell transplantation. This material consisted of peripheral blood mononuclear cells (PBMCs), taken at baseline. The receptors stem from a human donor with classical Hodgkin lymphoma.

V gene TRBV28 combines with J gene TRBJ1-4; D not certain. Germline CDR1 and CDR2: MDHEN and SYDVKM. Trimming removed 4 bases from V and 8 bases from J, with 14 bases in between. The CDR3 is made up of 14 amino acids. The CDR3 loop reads CASSSGRRGEKLFF. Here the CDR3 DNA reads TGTGCCAGCAGTTCTGGACGCCGCGGCGAAAAACTGTTTTTT.

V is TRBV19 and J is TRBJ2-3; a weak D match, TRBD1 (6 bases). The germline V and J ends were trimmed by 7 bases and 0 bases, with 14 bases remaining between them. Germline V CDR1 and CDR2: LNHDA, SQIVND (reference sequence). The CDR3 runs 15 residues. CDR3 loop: CASMSGAISTDTQYF. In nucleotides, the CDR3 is TGTGCCAGTATGTCAGGGGCGATTAGCACAGATACGCAGTATTTT.

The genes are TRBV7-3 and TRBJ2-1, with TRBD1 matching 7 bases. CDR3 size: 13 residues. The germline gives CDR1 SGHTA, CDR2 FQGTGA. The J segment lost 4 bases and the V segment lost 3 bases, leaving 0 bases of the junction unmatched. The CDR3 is CASSLTGYNEQFF. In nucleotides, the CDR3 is TGTGCCAGCAGCTTGACAGGGTACAATGAGCAGTTCTTC.

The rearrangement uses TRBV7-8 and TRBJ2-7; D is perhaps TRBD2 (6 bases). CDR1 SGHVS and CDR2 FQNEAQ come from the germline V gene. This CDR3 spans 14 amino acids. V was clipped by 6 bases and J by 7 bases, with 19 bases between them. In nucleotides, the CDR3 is TGTGCCAGCAGTAGGGCGACAGTTCGGGGGGAGCAGTACTTC. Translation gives CASSRATVRGEQYF.

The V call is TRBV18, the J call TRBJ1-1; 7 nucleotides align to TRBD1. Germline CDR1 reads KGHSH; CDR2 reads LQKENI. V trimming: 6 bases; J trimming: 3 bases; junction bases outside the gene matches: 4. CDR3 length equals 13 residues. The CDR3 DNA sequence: TGTGCCAGCTCTCAAGGGACAGACACTGAAGCTTTCTTT. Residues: CASSQGTDTEAFF.